The clone carrying this TCR beta chain was counted a few times. Its matching antigen is unknown. This sample is part of a study of T-cell memory formation after mild COVID-19. Whole-study context: TCR clusters showed largely donor specificity. Points from the study as a whole: Contracting clones, day 15 to 85, had balanced CD4/CD8, and later expanders favored CD4+. Pre-infection memory harbored some responding clones, suggesting cross-reactive memory joined.

This CDR3 spans 15 amino acids. V was shortened by 2 bases and J by 0 bases, with 10 bases between the two germline ends. CDR1 and CDR2 from the germline V gene are SGHVS and FQNEAQ. 5'RACE primed at constant segments yielded TCR alpha and TCR beta cDNA libraries bearing sample barcodes and UMIs. A single record per CDR3 protein comes from TCRdb applying MiXCR to the 5' RACE reads. This table holds hundreds of thousands of distinct CDR3 sequences, more than 20% found once. The rearrangement links TRBV7-8 to TRBJ1-1; D call uncertain. The origin of this receptor is an adult woman who had mild COVID-19 (a few samples of this study predate the infection). Cell type and time point are not known. Material: PBMCs or a T cell subset sorted from them (not recorded which). The DNA of the CDR3 is TGTGCCAGCAGCTTATGGGCAGGAGTGAACACTGAAGCTTTCTTT. This encodes CASSLWAGVNTEAFF.